The rows below give T cell receptor beta chains drawn from one sample of a study of T-cell memory formation after mild COVID-19. TCRdb reanalysed the 5' RACE reads using MiXCR and keeps one entry per CDR3 protein. The data hold about 470,000 distinct CDR3 sequences, with approximately 18% observed a single time. What was sequenced was PBMCs or a T cell subset sorted from them (not recorded which). Receptors were obtained from an adult woman who had mild COVID-19 (a few samples of this study predate the infection). Cell type and time point are not known. Both conserved end residues are part of each CDR3. A D gene is named only where the DNA matches it firmly. Not every row has a clone size; where given, it reads once, few, many or a size class.

few	TRBJ2-7	TRBD2	TRBV9	CASTPGTSGEYEQYF	TGTGCCAGCACCCCGGGCACTAGCGGGGAATACGAGCAGTACTTC
NA	TRBJ2-7	TRBD1	TRBV27	CASSPTGFDSYEQYF	TGTGCCAGCAGTCCGACAGGGTTCGACTCCTACGAGCAGTACTTC
few	TRBJ1-1	TRBD1	TRBV6-1	CASIVDRVAEAFF	TGTGCCAGCATTGTGGACAGGGTGGCTGAAGCTTTCTTT
NA	TRBJ2-3	NA	TRBV11-1	CASSQSSDTQYF	TGTGCCAGCAGCCAATCATCGGATACGCAGTATTTT
many	TRBJ2-7	NA	TRBV6-5	CASSYSAGSSYEQYF	TGTGCCAGCAGTTACTCTGCGGGAAGCTCCTACGAGCAGTACTTC
few	TRBJ2-5	TRBD1	TRBV24-1	CATSEDRGPQQETQYF	TGTGCCACCAGTGAAGACAGGGGGCCCCAACAGGAGACCCAGTACTTC
few	TRBJ2-1	TRBD2	TRBV7-2	CASSSSGPYNEQFF	TGTGCCAGCAGCTCTAGCGGTCCGTACAATGAGCAGTTCTTC
once	TRBJ2-1	NA	TRBV7-8	CASSLAGPRNEQFF	TGTGCCAGCAGCTTAGCGGGACCTCGCAATGAGCAGTTCTTC
few	TRBJ2-5	NA	TRBV7-9	CAIEEETQYF	TGTGCCATCGAGGAAGAGACCCAGTACTTC
few	TRBJ2-1	TRBD2	TRBV7-3	CASNRILREGGGDEQFF	TGTGCCAGCAATCGTATCTTGCGGGAGGGAGGCGGCGATGAGCAGTTCTTC
many	TRBJ1-1	TRBD1	TRBV18	CASQQGRNTEAFF	TGTGCCAGCCAACAGGGGAGGAACACTGAAGCTTTCTTT
NA	TRBJ2-3	NA	TRBV2	CASGGGRDTDTQYF	TGTGCCAGCGGTGGGGGCAGGGACACAGATACGCAGTATTTT
NA	TRBJ1-1	NA	TRBV2	CASASMRVNTEAFF	TGTGCCAGCGCCTCAATGCGGGTGAACACTGAAGCTTTCTTT
few	TRBJ2-2	NA	TRBV4-1	CASSLTYTGELFF	TGCGCCAGCAGCCTAACATACACCGGGGAGCTGTTTTTT
NA	TRBJ2-2	TRBD2	TRBV24-1	CATSAPRLAENTGELFF	TGTGCCACCAGTGCCCCGAGACTAGCGGAGAACACCGGGGAGCTGTTTTTT
few	TRBJ1-1	TRBD1	TRBV12-3/TRBV12-4	CASSTGTVNTEAFF	TGTGCCAGCAGCACCGGGACAGTGAACACTGAAGCTTTCTTT
few	TRBJ2-7	NA	TRBV24-1	CATSDDSPYYEQYF	TGTGCCACCAGTGATGACAGTCCATACTACGAGCAGTACTTC